The clone carrying this T cell receptor (beta chain) was seen ten or more times. Its antigen remains unknown. The data stem from a study of CD8 T cells in ankylosing spondylitis. In making TCR beta libraries, quantitative 5'-RACE with molecular barcodes was used. TCRdb called the 5' RACE reads again in MiXCR, with one record for every CDR3 protein. The table has 250,000 to 300,000 distinct CDR3 sequences, over 15% seen once. General study results and limits: As reported, disease-linked clones showed significant enrichment in matched ankylosing spondylitis synovial fluid. CD8+ cells made up the disease-linked clones, which were relatively rare in peripheral blood. A TCR beta motif made of 7 to 9 highly homologous variants seemed typical of ankylosing spondylitis blood.

The germline CDR1 and CDR2 sequences are LGHDT and YNNKEL (reference sequence). CDR3 length: 15 residues. V lost 1 base and J lost 2, with 10 bases in between. This clonotype was sampled from a male donor with ankylosing spondylitis or in good health (not recorded which). V and J are TRBV3-1 and TRBJ2-3; the D gene is possibly TRBD2 (6 bases). Sequences were obtained from blood, either unsorted or a sorted T cell fraction (not recorded which). The CDR3 bases are TGTGCCAGCAGCCAAGGGTTAGCGGCCACAGATACGCAGTATTTT. Translated, it gives CASSQGLAATDTQYF.